The present TCR beta chain was sequenced within a study of spatial heterogeneity in lung cancer. Study-level findings and limits: At resection, ubiquitous expanded tumor TCRs appeared in blood more than at follow-up.

Unique molecular identifiers, one per molecule, were present on every TCR cDNA molecule. TCRdb re-called the 5' RACE reads through MiXCR, storing one row per CDR3 protein. The sample holds approximately 40,000 distinct CDR3 sequences; 7.5% are singletons and the top ten take 28%. The sample's time point: sample taken at primary tumor resection. Whole RNA was taken from tumor, nontumor lung or frozen PBMC; it was then sequenced unsorted. This clonotype has at least ten counts. Its target is not known. This CDR3 comprises 13 residues. Germline V gives CDR1 DFQATT, CDR2 SNEGSKA (reference sequence). V was clipped by 0 bases and J by 8 bases, with 12 bases between them.

The sample was PBMCs, taken at surgery. This rearrangement joins TRBV20-1 to TRBJ2-3; a weak D match, TRBD1 (5 bases). This TCR was sampled from a male donor with early-stage non-small cell lung cancer. CDR3 DNA: TGCAGTGCTAGAGATCTCCAGGGTGCTACGCAGTATTTT. Encoded protein: CSARDLQGATQYF.